These 21 T cell receptor beta chains share one sample of origin, sequenced in a study of T cell responses to AZD1222 COVID-19 vaccine. Sequenced by immunoSEQ multiplex PCR; TCRdb stores in-frame clones only, minus some. This table holds approximately 89,000 clones, roughly 88% found once. This material consisted of peripheral blood, taken on day 0 of AZD1222 vaccination. These receptors all stem from an adult in good health.

This chain uses TRBV12-3 or TRBV12-4 with TRBJ1-3; D gene uncertain. There are 13 residues in the CDR3. V dropped 4 bases and J dropped 1 base, with 5 bases sitting between them. CDR3 sequence (DNA): TGTGCCAGCAGTTCTGATTCTGGAAACACCATATATTTT. Translating gives CASSSDSGNTIYF.

This chain links TRBV7-9 with TRBJ2-3; the D call may be TRBD1 or TRBD2 (6 bases each). Germline V CDR1 and CDR2: SEHNR, FQNEAQ (reference sequence). The V end lost 1 base, the J end lost 6 bases, and 23 bases lay between the germline ends. The CDR3 runs 18 residues. The CDR3 coding sequence is TGTGCCAGCAGCTTAGGACCTCTAGGGGGGTACGGGGCGGATACGCAGTATTTT. It is translated as CASSLGPLGGYGADTQYF.

This clone was detected only once. This sequence joins TRBV5-1 and TRBJ1-2; D unresolved. CDR3 length: 14 residues. Trimming pared 4 bases from V and 5 bases from J, leaving 15 bases between. Germline CDR1 and CDR2: SGHRS and YFSETQ. The CDR3, as DNA: TGCGCCAGCAGCCCAAATCCGGAGGTTTATGGCTACACCTTC. This encodes CASSPNPEVYGYTF.

CDR3 in DNA: TGTGCCAGCAGTACCTTTGGAGGGGCCGGCGGGGAGCTGTTTTTT. It encodes CASSTFGGAGGELFF. The J gene is TRBJ2-2, the V gene TRBV28; a weak D match, TRBD2 (6 bases). CDR3 size: 15 residues. Germline V lookup: CDR1 MDHEN, CDR2 SYDVKM. V lost 5 bases, J lost 7 bases, and 17 bases lay in between.

The chain recombines TRBV15 with TRBJ1-5; D unclear. Trimming removed 5 bases from V and 3 bases from J, with 17 bases in between. CDR1 is LNHNV, CDR2 YYDKDF, per germline (reference sequence). The CDR3 is made up of 16 amino acids. The CDR3 reads CATSSGVGGYNQPQHF. CDR3 DNA: TGTGCCACCAGCTCCGGGGTAGGAGGCTACAATCAGCCCCAGCATTTT.

CDR3 sequence: CASRTGGVNQPQHF. In DNA, the CDR3 is TGTGCCAGCAGGACAGGGGGGGTCAATCAGCCCCAGCATTTT. The gene calls are TRBV28 and TRBJ1-5, with TRBD1 identical over 9 bases. The CDR3 totals 14 residues. V shed 6 bases, J shed 3 bases, and the junction held 3 bases outside the gene matches. CDR1 is MDHEN, CDR2 SYDVKM, per germline. The whole variable domain, remainder taken from reference TRBV28 and TRBJ1-5, is DVKVTQSSRYLVKRTGEKVFLECVQDMDHENMFWYRQDPGLGLRLIYFSYDVKMKEKGDIPEGYSVSREKKERFSLILESASTNQTSMYLCASRTGGVNQPQHFGDGTRLSIL.

This chain uses TRBV19 with TRBJ1-5; D might be TRBD1 (6 bases). Germline lookup yields CDR1 LNHDA and CDR2 SQIVND (reference sequence). The CDR3 consists of 16 residues. Trimming pared 4 bases from V and 0 bases from J, leaving 13 bases between. DNA of the CDR3: TGTGCCAGTAGTACTCCAGGACAGCTTAGCAATCAGCCCCAGCATTTT. It encodes CASSTPGQLSNQPQHF.

This chain connects TRBV19 to TRBJ1-5, with D perhaps TRBD1 (5 bases). Germline loops: CDR1 LNHDA, CDR2 SQIVND (reference sequence). V was clipped by 7 bases and J by 3 bases, with 13 bases between them. The CDR3 contains 14 residues. The CDR3 loop is CASNPSGANQPQHF. CDR3 nucleotides: TGTGCCAGTAACCCCTCCGGGGCCAATCAGCCCCAGCATTTT.

The chain uses TRBV6-5 and TRBJ2-6; D remains ambiguous. The V end lost 2 bases, the J end lost 1 base, and 9 bases lay between the germline ends. The CDR3 contains 16 residues. Germline CDR1 is MNHEY and CDR2 is SVGAGI. CDR3 DNA: TGTGCCAGCAGTTACAATTCGGGTTCTGGGGCCAACGTCCTGACTTTC. Its protein product is CASSYNSGSGANVLTF.

The gene calls are TRBV7-2 and TRBJ1-1, with D hard to call. The CDR3 runs 21 residues. Trimming left V 0 bases short and J 3 bases short, with 29 bases between. Looked up from germline, CDR1 is SGHTA and CDR2 is FQGNSA. The CDR3 loop reads CASSLALSSPMGQAVHTEAFF. In nucleotides, the CDR3 is TGTGCCAGCAGCTTAGCGCTCAGCTCGCCCATGGGTCAGGCCGTCCACACTGAAGCTTTCTTT.

The CDR3 region has the DNA TGTGCCAGCAGTCCAATTGGGGGGACAGTCCACGAGCAGTACTTC. Translated: CASSPIGGTVHEQYF. The chain employs TRBV6-5 and TRBJ2-7; possible D gene TRBD1, 7 bases. CDR3 length: 15 residues. Germline CDR1 MNHEY, CDR2 SVGAGI. The V gene lost 5 bases and the J gene lost 5 bases, with 19 bases spanning the gap.

J is TRBJ1-6 and V is TRBV11-2, with 8 bases fitting TRBD1. The CDR3 extends over 15 amino acids. V was pared by 1 base and J by 8 bases, with 4 bases of the junction left unmatched. CDR1 is SGHAT and CDR2 is FQNNGV in the germline V gene. CDR3 nucleotides: TGTGCCAGCAGCTTAGGGACAGGGATACATTCACCCCTCCACTTT. Its protein is CASSLGTGIHSPLHF. Full variable domain (outside the CDR3, taken from reference TRBV11-2 and TRBJ1-6): EAGVAQSPRYKIIEKRQSVAFWCNPISGHATLYWYQQILGQGPKLLIQFQNNGVVDDSQLPKDRFSAERLKGVDSTLKIQPAKLEDSAVYLCASSLGTGIHSPLHFGNGTRLTVT.

The chain has TRBV3-1 (or the pseudogene TRBV3-2) and TRBJ2-1, with 7 bases lining up with TRBD2. Germline assignment: CDR1 LGHDT and CDR2 YNNKEL (reference sequence). The V gene end was trimmed by 2 bases and the J gene end by 3 bases; junction bases not matched to a gene: 7. The CDR3 totals 16 residues. The CDR3 loop reads CASSQPFAGDYNEQFF. The CDR3 bases are TGTGCCAGCAGCCAACCCTTCGCGGGGGACTACAATGAGCAGTTCTTC.

The rearrangement uses TRBV11-2 and TRBJ2-1, with a weak D call TRBD1 (6 bases). Between the trimmed V and J ends, which lost 5 bases and 12 bases, there was a span of 8 bases. Germline-derived CDR1 and CDR2 are SGHAT and FQNNGV. The CDR3 is 10 residues long. CDR3 nucleotides: TGTGCCAGCAGCACAGGGACGCAGTTCTTC. It is translated as CASSTGTQFF.

This clone showed up just a few times. The rearrangement joins TRBV4-3 to TRBJ1-4; D is unclear. Per the germline V gene, CDR1 is LGHNA and CDR2 is YSLEER. The CDR3 extends over 15 amino acids. Trimming took 4 bases from V and 8 from J, leaving 17 bases between them. DNA of the CDR3: TGCGCCAGCAGCCGGTCCGGGGAAAGAGGAGAAAAACTGTTTTTT. This translates into CASSRSGERGEKLFF.

This chain connects TRBV7-9 to TRBJ2-7, with D tentatively TRBD1 (6 bases). The CDR3 is 12 amino acids. V was pared by 4 bases and J by 7 bases, with 11 bases between. The germline V gene has CDR1 SEHNR and CDR2 FQNEAQ (reference sequence). CDR3 in amino acids: CASSWVQGEQYF. CDR3 nucleotide sequence: TGTGCCAGCAGCTGGGTCCAGGGGGAGCAGTACTTC. The entire variable domain, with the rest obtained from reference TRBV7-9 and TRBJ2-7, is as follows: DTGVSQNPRHKITKRGQNVTFRCDPISEHNRLYWYRQTLGQGPEFLTYFQNEAQLEKSRLLSDRFSAERPKGSFSTLEIQRTEQGDSAMYLCASSWVQGEQYFGPGTRLTVT.

The V and J genes are TRBV29-1 and TRBJ1-1, with unresolved D. This CDR3 has 11 amino acids. Trimming took off 7 bases at V and 3 bases at J, with 9 bases between the two ends. Germline CDR1 is SQVTM and CDR2 is ANQGSEA. The CDR3 is CSAYVDTEAFF. As DNA, the CDR3 is TGCAGCGCCTACGTGGACACTGAAGCTTTCTTT.

This sequence joins TRBV7-8 and TRBJ1-2; the D gene is possibly TRBD1 (5 bases). Germline V gives CDR1 SGHVS, CDR2 FQNEAQ. The V and J ends lost 2 bases and 0 bases respectively, with 10 bases between them. This CDR3 contains 15 residues. In nucleotides, the CDR3 is TGTGCCAGCAGCTTACCCCCGGGACCTAACTATGGCTACACCTTC. Translated, it gives CASSLPPGPNYGYTF.

This sequence joins TRBV5-1 and TRBJ2-6, with D hard to call. Trimming took off 0 bases at V and 0 bases at J, with 10 bases between the two ends. The germline gives CDR1 SGHRS, CDR2 YFSETQ. The CDR3 extends over 17 amino acids. The CDR3 DNA reads TGCGCCAGCAGCTTGGGTGGAGTCTCCTCTGGGGCCAACGTCCTGACTTTC. Its protein product is CASSLGGVSSGANVLTF. The variable domain in full, completed from reference TRBV5-1 and TRBJ2-6, reads KAGVTQTPRYLIKTRGQQVTLSCSPISGHRSVSWYQQTPGQGLQFLFEYFSETQRNKGNFPGRFSGRQFSNSRSEMNVSTLELGDSALYLCASSLGGVSSGANVLTFGAGSRLTVL.

The J gene is TRBJ2-3, the V gene TRBV27; tentative D call: TRBD1 (6 bases). This CDR3 has 13 residues. Trimming took 8 bases from V and 6 from J, leaving 15 bases between them. Germline V gives CDR1 MNHEY, CDR2 SMNVEV (reference sequence). The CDR3 DNA follows: TGTGCCAGCGGGAGACAGGTCGGCGATACGCAGTATTTT. Encoded protein: CASGRQVGDTQYF.

The CDR3 sequence: CASSPLGLAGALNEQFF. The DNA for the CDR3 is TGTGCCAGCAGCCCTTTGGGGCTAGCGGGGGCCCTAAATGAGCAGTTCTTC. V is TRBV5-5 and J is TRBJ2-1; 10 bases are a match to TRBD2. This CDR3 region has 17 residues. Losses at the gene ends were 4 bases for V and 7 bases for J; bases not matched to a gene: 14. Germline V lookup: CDR1 SGHKS, CDR2 YYEKEE (reference sequence).